This entry describes one T cell receptor beta chain. No antigen is known for it. There are no base qualities to consult, and no much larger clone falls within one base. This entry comes from a study of cytomegalovirus exposure and HLA in healthy donors (dated by TCRdb to between 2016 and 2019). Study-level background: According to an earlier analysis of several hundred of the donors, roughly 180 million T cells yielded 117 million unique TCR beta sequences and 276 Gb of sequence data. A separate validation cohort of 100 to 150 different subjects was used in addition to the roughly 640-subject first cohort. On average, 235,054 unique TCR beta nucleotide sequences were sequenced per donor among more than 350 genotyped donors of the cohort, with 15% to 20% of those sequences being non-productive. To predict cytomegalovirus infection status, the study combined high-throughput TCR immunosequencing, statistical association of individual TCRs with disease status, and machine learning. Donor age, sex, ethnicity and CMV serostatus were compiled together with the repertoire data. In the later analysis, no new phenotypic data were used to find candidate immune exposures; instead, reliance was placed on TCR beta sequences and their occurrence across donors. Five DR-DQ haplotypes were treated as single units for association and clustering because of strong linkage in the cohort. All discovery cohort repertoires had been generated on a single sequencing platform. Of the 398 genotyped donors, over 80% were placed in the genetic ancestry cluster associated with self-reported Caucasian donors. Approximately 330 gigabases of sequencing data and around 80 million unique TCR sequences made up an early release that covered 640 HLA-typed donors. To study patterns of TCR occurrence, a later analysis re-analyzed previously published TCR beta repertoires from several hundred donors and added high-resolution HLA genotyping. A later genetic analysis took genome-wide SNP genotypes for about 65% of the 666 donors and used that subset as a discovery cohort. The study aimed to test whether cataloging public T cell receptors could reveal signatures of past pathogen exposure. HLA typing covered class I and class II loci at four-digit resolution. Typing coverage varied by locus: roughly 629-640 donors for A, B, C, DRB1 and DQB1; some 520 for DQA1; approximately 610 for DPA1; 450 to 480 for DPB1. The study profiled the T cell repertoires of 550 to 700 subjects by immunosequencing and related them to cytomegalovirus serostatus. An earlier analysis of around 580 of the donors used high-throughput TCR beta sequencing to judge whether each TCR beta V gene segment behaved as functional or pseudogenic.

The cohort consisted of some 730 healthy bone marrow donors. Cohort members were all nominally healthy when sampled, although unrecorded immune exposures were likely present. The donor was CMV seronegative and was included in the group of around 320 seronegative cohort members. A peripheral blood sample was provided by each donor, and peripheral blood mononuclear cells were used for TCR beta sequencing. Genomic DNA extraction from the blood cell samples was performed with the Qiagen DNeasy Blood Extraction Kit. From the cysteine through the phenylalanine, the CDR3 covers 13 amino acids. Only the CDR3 portion is preserved as DNA: 39 bases, with reading frame beginning at the first base. Trimming removed 6 bases from V and 6 bases from J; the gene matches leave 5 bases unexplained. The germline V gene gives CDR1 as SQVTM and CDR2 as ANQGSEA. Library construction relied on the immunoSEQ multiplex PCR assay. For the multiplex PCR, a mixture combining 60 forward primers for TCR Vbeta segments and 13 reverse primers for TCR Jbeta segments was used. The CDR3 region of rearranged TCR beta genes was amplified from genomic DNA with a multiplex PCR assay. Amplified TCR beta libraries were sequenced as 87-base-pair reads on the Illumina HiSeq System. Processing in the source paper ran as follows. Across the 500 to 850 repertoires, a later analysis counted 80 million or so unique TCR beta chains, 8.5 million to 12 million of which were shared by at least two donors. Raw reads were error-corrected and collapsed into unique sequences with a nearest-neighbor algorithm that merged closely related sequences to remove PCR and sequencing errors. To assign V, D and J gene segments, CDR3 sequences were aligned to IMGT reference sequences. For a sequence to be retained, a match of at least six nucleotides was required to both a V gene segment and a J gene segment. Rearrangements were called productive when the CDR3 lacked stop codons and stayed in frame with V and J; all others were non-productive. Following IMGT convention, CDR3 was defined as the stretch from the second conserved V-encoded cysteine up to the conserved J-encoded phenylalanine. Sequences without an unambiguous match to a single V gene segment were excluded from the earlier analysis of approximately 600 of the donors. In an earlier analysis of several hundred of the donors, a V segment was called functional when productive rearrangements were above 56.7%, and segregating when the standard deviation between donors exceeded 5%. A statistical classification framework was built for diagnosing cytomegalovirus status from the catalog of TCR beta chain sequences. In a later analysis, TCR nucleotide sequences were compared against IMGT/GENE-DB human TR gene sequences so that V and J genes could be assigned. Using the TCRdist pipeline, a later analysis assigned CDR3 sequences along with most-parsimonious VDJ recombination scenarios. In a later analysis, each TCR beta chain was defined by its CDR3 amino acid sequence together with its V-gene family, and reads without a unique V-gene family were excluded. In a later analysis, 550 to 650 highly shared, low-generation-probability nucleotide sequences were removed to address suspected cross-contamination and a sequencing artifact. In a later analysis, a clonal expansion index was calculated for each public chain from normalized within-repertoire ranks of inferred template counts. Generation probabilities in a later analysis came from a VDJ recombination model fitted to out-of-frame rearrangements, and those results were checked against IGoR. A later analysis scored TCR-TCR, TCR-HLA and TCR-CMV co-occurrence with hypergeometric tests, applying a repertoire-size bias correction to TCR pairs. To estimate false discovery rates, a later analysis permuted the HLA or CMV assignments 20 times. In a later analysis, co-occurring TCRs were grouped using DBSCAN, and TCRdist sequence similarity was added for clustering within HLA-allele-positive subsets. Repertoires with fewer than 30,000 or more than 120,000 public chains were left out of co-occurrence clustering, as were several repertoires with anomalous nucleotide sharing. TCRdb took this table from immuneACCESS and kept in-frame rearrangements with V and J called. Such tables lack part of the clones; where checked against another copy, unresolved V genes explain under half of the gap, and the rest is unexplained. V and J calls and clone size come straight from that table; D and trimming were deduced from the DNA. Here the sample has around 200,000 clones; roughly 80% occur a single time. The top ten constitute about 2.9% of the sample.

On the study overall, not on this receptor specifically: In the study, some 160 TCR beta chains were listed as associated with cytomegalovirus. According to a later analysis, most CMV-associated TCR beta chains appeared to be HLA-restricted, and the HLA associations seemed to be driven largely by CMV exposure. In an earlier analysis of 587 of the donors, most TCR beta V segments were observed in productive rearrangements about 87% or about 30% of the time, broadly matching IMGT annotations. In a later analysis, TCR association rates were found to vary across HLA loci, with the most associated TCRs seen for DRB1 alleles and the fewest for HLA-C alleles. Across donors, most TCR sequences were observed very rarely, whereas some public TCRs were present in many individuals. Compared with the approximately 600-donor mean, donors in an Asian-associated ancestry cluster had fewer N-insertions in productive TCRs, according to a later genetic analysis. The cohort was sequenced for TCR beta chains only, and without alpha or paired-chain data the features that could be detected were limited. A group of highly shared sequence variants was considered likely to be a technical artifact of the sequencing pipeline. A few of the identified cytomegalovirus-associated TCR beta chains were confirmed in vitro to be specific for cytomegalovirus antigens. The only immune exposure information available for the cohort was CMV serostatus. A later analysis reported that several top co-occurrence clusters appeared linked to parvovirus B19, influenza, CMV and Epstein-Barr virus. The presence/absence analyses assumed that sequencing depth was roughly uniform across donors, and that assumption may not be true. At a false discovery rate of 0.05, a later analysis linked some 18,000 TCR beta sequences to specific HLA alleles. When HLA alleles, especially DR and DQ, strongly co-occurred, TCR associations were difficult to assign to individual alleles. In a later analysis, HLA-associated TCR beta chains were found to be more clonally expanded and to have lower generation probabilities than equally common non-associated chains. Roughly 15 rarely observed V segments, including chromosome 9 orphons, were excluded from the earlier analysis of approximately 500 of the donors because counts were too low. In both the original and validation cohorts, the classifier was reported to diagnose cytomegalovirus status with high specificity and sensitivity. A further reported finding was that TCR beta sequences accurately predicted the HLA-A and HLA-B alleles for most subjects in the first cohort. Correlated functional status among segregating V segments might reflect linkage disequilibrium, but an unknown experimental factor could not be ruled out. Some IMGT-functional V segments, including TRBV6-2 and TRBV6-3, could not be told apart with the 87-base-pair reads, so those segments were excluded. Because some donors lacked HLA typing at each locus, the association tests relied only on the typed subset. In a later genetic analysis, a missense DCLRE1C variant was associated with V-gene and J-gene trimming of TCR beta chains, and the association was replicated in an independent cohort. The authors suggested that the approach could potentially be generalized to other disease states and immunological phenotypes.

This TCR came from a female donor in good health and CMV-seronegative. The chain uses TRBV29-1 and TRBJ2-4; TRBD1 fits 10 bases in the junction. The sequencing input was PBMCs. The encoded CDR3 is CSVYRDRGNIQYF. The nucleotide sequence reads TGCAGCGTCTACCGGGACAGGGGAAACATTCAGTACTTC.